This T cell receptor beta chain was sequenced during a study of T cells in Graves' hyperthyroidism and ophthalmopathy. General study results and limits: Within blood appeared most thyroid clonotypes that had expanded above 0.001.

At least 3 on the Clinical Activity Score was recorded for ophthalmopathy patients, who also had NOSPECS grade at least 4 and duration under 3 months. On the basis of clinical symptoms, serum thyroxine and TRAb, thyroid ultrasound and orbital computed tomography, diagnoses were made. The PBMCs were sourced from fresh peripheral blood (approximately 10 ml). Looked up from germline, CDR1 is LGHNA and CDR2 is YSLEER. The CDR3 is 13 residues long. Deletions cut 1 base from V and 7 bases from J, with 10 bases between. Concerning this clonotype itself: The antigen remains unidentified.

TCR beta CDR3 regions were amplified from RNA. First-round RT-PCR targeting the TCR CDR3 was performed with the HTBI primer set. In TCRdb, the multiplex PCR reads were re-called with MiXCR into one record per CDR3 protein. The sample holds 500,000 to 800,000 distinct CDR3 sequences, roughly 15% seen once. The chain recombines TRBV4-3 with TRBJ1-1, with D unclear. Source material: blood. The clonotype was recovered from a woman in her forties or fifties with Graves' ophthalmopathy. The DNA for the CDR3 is TGCGCCAGCAGCCAAGTTGGATGGGATGAAGCTTTCTTT. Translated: CASSQVGWDEAFF.